Given below is one T cell receptor beta chain in context. Study processing details: Nucleated cell counts were estimated from reference gene primer amplification. TCRdb's table, derived via immunoSEQ multiplex PCR, lists solely in-frame clones and lacks some. V and J calls plus clone size are reproduced from that table; the DNA served to infer D and trimming. The data hold about 100,000 clones, with 80% to 95% observed a single time. The data originate from a study of blood T cell repertoires in COVID-19. The CDR3 is made up of 15 amino acids. Germline loops: CDR1 MGHRA, CDR2 YSYEKL. V shed 1 base and J shed 4 bases, with 11 bases lying between them.

V gene TRBV4-1 combines with J gene TRBJ1-5, with no clear D. The receptor was derived from a man between 18 and 35 years old with COVID-19, enrolled during active disease. The source material was peripheral blood. In nucleotides, the CDR3 is TGCGCCAGCAGCCAAGTGTTCACAGATAATCAGCCCCAGCATTTT. It translates to CASSQVFTDNQPQHF.